A single sample gave rise to the 16 T cell receptor beta chains below, sequenced in a study of CD8 T cells in Susac syndrome. The RNA, roughly 0.45 to 1 ug, was put through reverse transcription using random hexamers. Each CDR3 protein gets one entry after TCRdb re-called the immunoSEQ multiplex PCR reads with MiXCR. The sample has 130,000 to 150,000 distinct CDR3 sequences, 90% to 95% seen once. Sequences were obtained from CD8+ T cells from PBMCs. The receptors stem from a human donor in good health.

The chain links TRBV24-1 to TRBJ2-1; 8 bases match TRBD2. The CDR3 length is 16 residues. CDR1 and CDR2 (germline): KGHDR, SFDVKD. J was trimmed by 1 base and V by 6 bases; bases with no gene match: 7. CDR3 nucleotide sequence: TGTGCCACCAGTCCCGAGACTAGCGCATCCTACAATGAGCAGTTCTTC. This translates into CATSPETSASYNEQFF.

This chain joins TRBV7-6 and TRBJ2-3; TRBD2 aligns across 8 bases. From germline, CDR1 is SGHVS and CDR2 FNYEAQ. The V gene end was trimmed by 5 bases and the J gene end by 5 bases; junction bases not matched to a gene: 12. CDR3 length: 16 amino acids. The CDR3 spells CASSPGVLAGRDTQYF. In DNA form, the CDR3 reads TGTGCCAGCAGCCCAGGGGTCTTAGCGGGAAGAGATACGCAGTATTTT.

The J gene is TRBJ2-3, the V gene TRBV28; TRBD1 agrees at 12 bases. The germline V gene encodes CDR1 MDHEN and CDR2 SYDVKM. V trimming: 8 bases; J trimming: 6 bases; junction bases outside the gene matches: 3. The CDR3 sequence is 13 residues long. The CDR3 nucleotides are TGTGCCAGCCGGGACAGGGGGCCTGATACGCAGTATTTT. This sequence encodes CASRDRGPDTQYF.

This clonotype was seen only once. The V gene is TRBV9, the J gene TRBJ1-2; a possible D gene is TRBD1 (6 bases). Trimming stripped 3 bases from V and 6 bases from J, with 9 bases between. This CDR3 is built from 12 residues. The germline CDR1 and CDR2 sequences are SGDLS and YYNGEE. The CDR3 sequence: CASSEGGHGYTF. The DNA of the CDR3 is TGTGCCAGCAGCGAAGGGGGACATGGCTACACCTTC.

V gene TRBV7-9 combines with J gene TRBJ2-6; tentative D call: TRBD1 (5 bases). Germline V gives CDR1 SEHNR, CDR2 FQNEAQ (reference sequence). This CDR3 has 17 amino acids. The V gene lost 1 base and the J gene lost 4 bases, with 14 bases spanning the gap. In DNA form, the CDR3 reads TGTGCCAGCAGCTTAGGAACGCTGGGGCCCGGGGCCAACGTCCTGACTTTC. This translates into CASSLGTLGPGANVLTF. Using reference TRBV7-9 and TRBJ2-6 for the parts outside the CDR3, the full variable domain is DTGVSQNPRHKITKRGQNVTFRCDPISEHNRLYWYRQTLGQGPEFLTYFQNEAQLEKSRLLSDRFSAERPKGSFSTLEIQRTEQGDSAMYLCASSLGTLGPGANVLTFGAGSRLTVL.

V is TRBV9 and J is TRBJ2-1; no clear D. CDR1 is SGDLS, CDR2 YYNGEE, per germline. V was trimmed by 1 base and J by 8 bases, leaving 10 bases between them. The CDR3 is made up of 13 amino acids. The DNA of the CDR3 is TGTGCCAGCAGCGTAAGGGTGGTGGATGAGCAGTTCTTC. Translation: CASSVRVVDEQFF.

The chain uses TRBV29-1 and TRBJ2-7; D possibly matches TRBD1 or TRBD2 (5 bases each). The length of the CDR3 is 13 residues. Germline assignment: CDR1 SQVTM and CDR2 ANQGSEA. The V and J ends lost 5 bases and 3 bases respectively, with 14 bases between them. The chain's CDR3 is CSVSGLGNYEQYF. The CDR3, as DNA: TGCAGCGTTTCGGGGCTAGGGAACTACGAGCAGTACTTC.

The V call is TRBV7-6, the J call TRBJ2-7; no reliable D call. The ends were cut back, 0 bases at V and 3 bases at J, with 6 bases in the middle. CDR1 and CDR2 from the germline V gene are SGHVS and FNYEAQ. The CDR3 runs 13 residues. CDR3: CASSLAVDYEQYF. CDR3 DNA sequence: TGTGCCAGCAGCTTAGCGGTCGACTACGAGCAGTACTTC.

The rearrangement joins TRBV27 to TRBJ2-5; D ambiguous. The ends were cut back, 0 bases at V and 2 bases at J, with 10 bases in the middle. Germline CDR1 is MNHEY and CDR2 is SMNVEV (reference sequence). This CDR3 comprises 15 residues. In nucleotides, the CDR3 is TGTGCCAGCAGTTTATCGTGGACGCCGCAAGAGACCCAGTACTTC. This translates into CASSLSWTPQETQYF.

The chain is built from TRBV12-2 and TRBJ1-1. TRBV12-2 corresponds to a pseudogene. CDR3 size: 12 residues. In nucleotides, the CDR3 is TGTGCAAGTCGCTTCTGTTACACTGAAGCTTTCTTT. Its translation: CASRFCYTEAFF.

The V call is TRBV28, the J call TRBJ2-1; no clear D gene. The ends were cut back, 2 bases at V and 6 bases at J, with 8 bases in the middle. The CDR3 loop spans 13 amino acids. The germline gives CDR1 MDHEN, CDR2 SYDVKM. The CDR3: CASSLVEGNEQFF. CDR3 sequence (DNA): TGTGCCAGCAGTTTAGTAGAAGGCAATGAGCAGTTCTTC.

This clonotype was observed a single time. The J gene is TRBJ2-3, the V gene TRBV6-5; D gene uncertain. This CDR3 spans 12 amino acids. V was pared by 2 bases and J by 5 bases, with 5 bases between. Germline values: CDR1 MNHEY, CDR2 SVGAGI. CDR3 amino acids: CASSYEGDTQYF. Here the CDR3 DNA reads TGTGCCAGCAGTTACGAAGGAGATACGCAGTATTTT.

The rearrangement joins TRBV28 to TRBJ2-2; 9 bases line up with TRBD1. The CDR3 is 14 amino acids. V lost 5 bases and J lost 3; bases outside the gene matches: 1. CDR1 is MDHEN and CDR2 is SYDVKM in the germline V gene. As DNA, the CDR3 is TGTGCCAGCAGTGGGGACAGGGACACCGGGGAGCTGTTTTTT. Translating gives CASSGDRDTGELFF.

The chain joins TRBV29-1 to TRBJ1-1; TRBD1 might be the D (5 bases). Germline V lookup: CDR1 SQVTM, CDR2 ANQGSEA. The CDR3 contains 14 residues. V was pared by 1 base and J by 4 bases, with 13 bases between. The DNA of the CDR3 is TGCAGCGTTGAAGGCCAGACAGCTGGCACTGAAGCTTTCTTT. Translating it yields CSVEGQTAGTEAFF.

This chain links TRBV9 with TRBJ2-3; no clear D. The ends were cut back, 0 bases at V and 2 bases at J, with 10 bases in the middle. The CDR3 runs 15 residues. CDR1 is SGDLS, CDR2 YYNGEE, per germline. CDR3 DNA sequence: TGTGCCAGCAGCGTAGACCCGCGGCACACAGATACGCAGTATTTT. Translated, it gives CASSVDPRHTDTQYF.

The CDR3 sequence: CASSVLGFHEQFF. As DNA, the CDR3 is TGTGCCAGCAGCGTTCTCGGGTTCCATGAGCAGTTCTTC. The chain links TRBV9 to TRBJ2-1; D not resolved. Germline V gives CDR1 SGDLS, CDR2 YYNGEE. V shed 2 bases and J shed 8 bases, with 11 bases lying between them. This CDR3 comprises 13 residues.